The entry below gives a single TCR beta chain sequence along with its context. Antigen specificity is unknown. Trimming removed 1 base at V and 4 bases at J, with 14 bases between. Germline V gene lookup returns CDR1 SGHTA and CDR2 FQGNSA. This CDR3 has 15 residues. The record originates from a study of siplizumab effects on memory and regulatory T cells. TCRdb's table, derived via immunoSEQ multiplex PCR, lists solely in-frame clones and lacks some. The sample consists of over 85,000 clones, around 95% of them appearing once. Points from the study as a whole: It seemed that naive T cells were more diverse than memory cells and were major contributors to the alloresponse. Suppressive function of proliferating Tregs from siplizumab cultures was not confirmed.

This TCR came from a human donor in good health. The chain is built from TRBV7-2 and TRBJ2-7; D ambiguous. The sequencing input was naive CD4+ T cells sorted from blood. The CDR3 sequence: CASSLGLSYPYEQYF. Here the CDR3 DNA reads TGTGCCAGCAGCTTAGGTCTCTCCTACCCATACGAGCAGTACTTC.